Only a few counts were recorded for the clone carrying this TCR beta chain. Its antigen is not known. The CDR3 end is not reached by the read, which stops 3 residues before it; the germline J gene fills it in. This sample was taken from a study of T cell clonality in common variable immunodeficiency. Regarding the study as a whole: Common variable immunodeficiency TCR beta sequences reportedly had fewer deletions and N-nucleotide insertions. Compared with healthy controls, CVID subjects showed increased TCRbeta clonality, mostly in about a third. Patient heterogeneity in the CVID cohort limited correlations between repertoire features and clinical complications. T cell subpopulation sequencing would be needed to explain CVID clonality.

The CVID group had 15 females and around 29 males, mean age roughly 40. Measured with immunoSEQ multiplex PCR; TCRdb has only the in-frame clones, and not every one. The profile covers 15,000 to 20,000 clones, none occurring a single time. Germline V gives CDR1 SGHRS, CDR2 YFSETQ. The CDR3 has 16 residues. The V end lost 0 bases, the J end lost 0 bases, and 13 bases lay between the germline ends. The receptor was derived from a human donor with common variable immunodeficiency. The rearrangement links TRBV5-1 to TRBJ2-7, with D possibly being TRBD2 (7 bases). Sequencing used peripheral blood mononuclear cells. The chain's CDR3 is CASSLVAGASSYEQYF. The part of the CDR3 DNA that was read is TGCGCCAGCAGCTTGGTTGCGGGGGCAAGCTCCTACGAG. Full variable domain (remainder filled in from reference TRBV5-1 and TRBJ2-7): KAGVTQTPRYLIKTRGQQVTLSCSPISGHRSVSWYQQTPGQGLQFLFEYFSETQRNKGNFPGRFSGRQFSNSRSEMNVSTLELGDSALYLCASSLVAGASSYEQYFGPGTRLTVT.